These 6 T cell receptor beta chains were sequenced from one sample in a study of Graves' ophthalmopathy and Graves' hyperthyroidism. Investigators amplified TCR beta CDR3 regions from RNA transcripts. HTBI primers were employed in first-round RT-PCR, then a second-round multiplex PCR followed. TCRdb reanalysed the multiplex PCR reads using MiXCR and keeps one entry per CDR3 protein. Among roughly 700,000 distinct CDR3 sequences listed, 40% were seen once. Sequencing input: peripheral blood. These receptors were obtained from an adult man with Graves' ophthalmopathy.

For the CDR3, the DNA is TGTGCCATCAGCGTAGTAACAGGGGGCAGTGAGCAGTACTTC. Amino acids: CAISVVTGGSEQYF. The chain is built from TRBV10-3 and TRBJ2-7, with TRBD1 identical over 9 bases. The germline CDR1 and CDR2 sequences are ENHRY and SYGVKD. After removal of 6 bases from V and 7 bases from J, the junction contained 10 bases not matched to a gene. The CDR3 loop spans 14 amino acids.

This clonotype was found a few times. The chain has TRBV7-9 and TRBJ2-2; TRBD1 matches 7 bases. This CDR3 comprises 16 residues. The trim removed 5 bases at V and 4 bases at J, leaving 10 bases unmatched. Germline V gene lookup returns CDR1 SEHNR and CDR2 FQNEAQ (reference sequence). CDR3 protein: CASSRPGTVLTGELFF. CDR3 nucleotide sequence: TGTGCCAGCAGCCGTCCCGGGACAGTTCTCACCGGGGAGCTGTTTTTT.

The chain uses TRBV20-1 and TRBJ1-1; D perhaps matches TRBD1 (5 bases). CDR1 is DFQATT and CDR2 is SNEGSKA in the germline V gene (reference sequence). V was cut by 1 base and J by 5 bases, with 14 bases left in between. This CDR3 is 14 amino acids long. The DNA of the CDR3 is TGCAGTGCTAGAGTAGCGGGGGGAAGGACTGAAGCTTTCTTT. It yields the protein CSARVAGGRTEAFF.

The rearrangement joins TRBV19 to TRBJ1-4, with 7 bases matching TRBD1. The CDR3 is made up of 18 amino acids. The ends lost 6 bases at V and 2 bases at J; junction bases unmatched: 15. CDR1 is LNHDA and CDR2 is SQIVND in the germline V gene (reference sequence). In DNA form, the CDR3 reads TGTGCCAGTAGCTGGAGGGGCACAGGGGCGGCGACTAATGAAAAACTGTTTTTT. Its protein product is CASSWRGTGAATNEKLFF.

The rearrangement uses TRBV10-2 and TRBJ1-4; TRBD1 is a possible D gene (5 bases). Looked up from germline, CDR1 is WSHSY and CDR2 is SAAADI. V was trimmed by 2 bases and J by 7 bases, leaving 11 bases between them. The CDR3 has 14 amino acids. The CDR3 DNA reads as TGCGCCAGCAGTGAGGGGGGGGGAAGTGAAAAACTGTTTTTT. Amino acid sequence: CASSEGGGSEKLFF.

This clonotype was seen only a few times. In DNA, the CDR3 is TGTGCCAGCAGTTTAGCGGTTAGCTCTGGGGCCAACGTCCTGACTTTC. Translation: CASSLAVSSGANVLTF. The chain is built from TRBV12-3 or TRBV12-4 and TRBJ2-6; no reliable D call. Trimming removed 0 bases at V and 0 bases at J, with 6 bases between. The CDR3 length is 16 residues.